This T cell receptor (beta chain) was sequenced for a study of blood T cells in healthy people across ages. PCR was performed a second time for about 7 to 12 cycles using a sample-barcoded 5' primer and a J-beta primer mix. A template-switch adaptor containing 12 random nucleotides labeled each cDNA molecule. TCRdb re-called the 5' RACE reads through MiXCR, storing one row per CDR3 protein. Of over 1,200,000 distinct CDR3 sequences in the sample, 45% to 70% were seen once. The CDR3 has 17 residues. V lost 5 bases and J lost 0, with 17 bases in between. Germline loops: CDR1 MDHEN, CDR2 SYDVKM. Sequencing used blood. V is TRBV28 and J is TRBJ2-4; possibly TRBD1 for D (5 bases). The TCR comes from a man younger than 35 in good health. CDR3: CASSPYRQTLAKNIQYF. CDR3 nucleotides: TGTGCCAGCAGTCCCTATCGACAGACGCTAGCCAAAAACATTCAGTACTTC.